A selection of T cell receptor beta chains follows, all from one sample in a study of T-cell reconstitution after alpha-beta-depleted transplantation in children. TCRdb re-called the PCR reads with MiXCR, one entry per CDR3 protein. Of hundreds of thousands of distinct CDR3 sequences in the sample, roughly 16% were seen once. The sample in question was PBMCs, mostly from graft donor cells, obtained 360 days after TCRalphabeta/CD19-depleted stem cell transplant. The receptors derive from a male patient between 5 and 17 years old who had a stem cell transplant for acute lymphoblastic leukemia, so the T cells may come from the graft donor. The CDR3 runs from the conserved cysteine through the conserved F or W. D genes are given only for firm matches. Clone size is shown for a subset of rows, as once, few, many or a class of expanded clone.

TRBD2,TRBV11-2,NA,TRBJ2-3,TGTGCCAGCAGCTTACGAACCGGGACTAGCGGGGCCACAGATACGCAGTATTTT,CASSLRTGTSGATDTQYF
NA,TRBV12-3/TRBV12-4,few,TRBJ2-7,TGTGCCAGCAGTCTCAACCCCACCTACGAGCAGTACTTC,CASSLNPTYEQYF
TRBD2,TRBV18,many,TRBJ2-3,TGTGCCAGCTCACCACTGCCTAGCGGGAGAGGAGATACGCAGTATTTT,CASSPLPSGRGDTQYF
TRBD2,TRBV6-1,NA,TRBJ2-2,TGTGCCAGCAGGACGCTAGCGGAGGGCACCGGGGAGCTGTTTTTT,CASRTLAEGTGELFF
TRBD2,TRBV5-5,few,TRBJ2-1,TGTGCCAGTACCGGACTAGCGGGATGGAATGAGCAGTTCTTC,CASTGLAGWNEQFF
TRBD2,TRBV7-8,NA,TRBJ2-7,TGTGCCAGCAGCTCCAGACTAGCGGACCTTTCCTACGAGCAGTACTTC,CASSSRLADLSYEQYF
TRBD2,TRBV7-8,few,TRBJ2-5,TGTGCCAGCAGCTCGTCTTTAGCGGGAGTGGCCCAAGAGACCCAGTACTTC,CASSSSLAGVAQETQYF
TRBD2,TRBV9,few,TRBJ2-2,TGTGCCAGCATCTTCACCGGGACTAGCGGGAGGCTAGACACCGGGGAGCTGTTTTTT,CASIFTGTSGRLDTGELFF
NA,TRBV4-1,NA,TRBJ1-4,TGCGCCAGCAGCCACTTGGTCGGAAAACTGTTTTTT,CASSHLVGKLFF
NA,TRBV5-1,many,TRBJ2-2,TGCGCCAGCAGCTTGGAGGTCACCGGGGAGCTGTTTTTT,CASSLEVTGELFF
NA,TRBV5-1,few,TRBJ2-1,TGCGCCAGCAGCTTGATGGGGACAAACAATGAGCAGTTCTTC,CASSLMGTNNEQFF
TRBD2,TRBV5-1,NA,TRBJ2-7,TGCGCCAGCAGCTTGCCGGGACTAGCGGAGACACCAACCCGGGACAACTACGAGCAGTACTTC,CASSLPGLAETPTRDNYEQYF
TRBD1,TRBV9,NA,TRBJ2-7,TGTGCCAGCAGCCCCGGGACAGGGGCCTTCTACGAGCAGTACTTC,CASSPGTGAFYEQYF
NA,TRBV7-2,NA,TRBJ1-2,TGTGCCAGCGGGCCTTACAGGGACGATGGCTACACCTTC,CASGPYRDDGYTF
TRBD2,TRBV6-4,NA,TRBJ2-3,TGTGCCAGCAGTGAAGGACTAGGTGATACGCAGTATTTT,CASSEGLGDTQYF
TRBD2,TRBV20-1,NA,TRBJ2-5,TGCAGCCCCCCCCGGCTAGCGGGAGGGAGGGAGACCCAGTACTTC,CSPPRLAGGRETQYF
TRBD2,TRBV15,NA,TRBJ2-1,TGTGCCACCAGCAGCGGGACTAGCGTCTACAATGAGCAGTTCTTC,CATSSGTSVYNEQFF
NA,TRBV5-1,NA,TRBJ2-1,TGCGCCAGCAGCGCGGAGGACTTTTACAATGAGCAGTTCTTC,CASSAEDFYNEQFF